Presented here are 32 T cell receptor beta chains from one specimen sequenced in a study of blood T cell repertoires in COVID-19. The method was immunoSEQ multiplex PCR; TCRdb's version includes in-frame clones alone and lacks a portion of them. Altogether 35,000 to 45,000 clones are present, about 85% being singletons, with the ten largest covering about 19%. The specimen was peripheral blood. The receptors were sampled from a man aged 55 to 70 with acute or convalescent COVID-19.

The V call is TRBV29-1, the J call TRBJ1-5; D is unclear. The CDR3 has 12 amino acids. The germline gives CDR1 SQVTM, CDR2 ANQGSEA. The ends were cut back, 7 bases at V and 6 bases at J, with 13 bases in the middle. As DNA, the CDR3 is TGCAGCGGGGGAATCGAGGGTCAGCCCCAGCATTTT. Protein product: CSGGIEGQPQHF.

The chain is built from TRBV19 and TRBJ1-5, with TRBD1 matching 7 bases. The CDR3 is 13 residues long. V lost 4 bases to trimming and J lost 4 bases; unmatched junction nucleotides: 1. Germline V gene lookup returns CDR1 LNHDA and CDR2 SQIVND (reference sequence). CDR3 sequence (DNA): TGTGCCAGTAGTAAGACAGGGAATCAGCCCCAGCATTTT. Its translation: CASSKTGNQPQHF.

The chain is built from TRBV7-9 and TRBJ2-7; TRBD1 aligns across 8 bases. V lost 3 bases and J lost 0; bases outside the gene matches: 10. The CDR3 spans 17 residues. Per germline, CDR1 SEHNR and CDR2 FQNEAQ (reference sequence). This chain's CDR3 is CASSFSYGQGTSYEQYF. CDR3 sequence (DNA): TGTGCCAGCAGCTTTTCTTATGGACAGGGAACCTCCTACGAGCAGTACTTC.

The chain has TRBV10-1 and TRBJ2-3, with 10 bases matching TRBD1. After removal of 4 bases from V and 5 bases from J, the junction contained 3 bases not matched to a gene. Germline loops: CDR1 WNHNN, CDR2 SYGVQD (reference sequence). CDR3 size: 14 residues. CDR3 sequence (DNA): TGCGCCAGCAGTGGAGGGACAGGGGAAGATACGCAGTATTTT. Translating gives CASSGGTGEDTQYF.

The chain employs TRBV19 and TRBJ1-4, with 10 positions matching TRBD1. The germline gives CDR1 LNHDA, CDR2 SQIVND (reference sequence). The V gene end was trimmed by 1 base and the J gene end by 8 bases; junction bases not matched to a gene: 13. The CDR3 has 18 amino acids. Here the CDR3 DNA reads TGTGCCAGTAGTATAGGGCGACAGGGGGCGGTTGGAGGGGAAAAACTGTTTTTT. It yields the protein CASSIGRQGAVGGEKLFF.

The chain has TRBV9 and TRBJ2-5; possible D gene TRBD2, 5 bases. The CDR3 covers 11 residues. Germline V gives CDR1 SGDLS, CDR2 YYNGEE. V was shortened by 4 bases and J by 9 bases, with 10 bases between the two germline ends. As DNA, the CDR3 is TGTGCCAGCAGCTCAGGCGGGCCCCAGTACTTC. It encodes CASSSGGPQYF.

The chain joins TRBV12-3 or TRBV12-4 to TRBJ2-7; D might be TRBD2 (5 bases). This CDR3 has 13 amino acids. V dropped 1 base and J dropped 7 bases, with 11 bases sitting between them. The DNA for the CDR3 is TGTGCCAGCAGTTTAGGGACCCCGGGGGAGCAGTACGTC. Translated: CASSLGTPGEQYV.

This rearrangement joins TRBV5-1 to TRBJ1-2, with D possibly TRBD1 on 5 matching bases. V lost 4 bases and J 4 bases, leaving 17 bases between the germline ends. The CDR3 is 15 amino acids. The germline V gene has CDR1 SGHRS and CDR2 YFSETQ. CDR3: CASSPGGTNFYGYTF. Here the CDR3 DNA reads TGCGCCAGCAGCCCCGGGGGGACGAATTTCTATGGCTACACCTTC.

The chain has TRBV6-2 or TRBV6-3 and TRBJ2-7; 8 positions agree with TRBD2. Germline-derived CDR1 and CDR2 are MNHEY and SVGEGT. Unmatched junction bases numbered 8, after V lost 6 bases and J lost 7 bases. The CDR3 length is 13 residues. CDR3 nucleotides: TGTGCCAGCAGCAGAGCGGGAGCTTGGGAGCAGTACGTC. It codes for CASSRAGAWEQYV.

This chain links TRBV3-1 (or the pseudogene TRBV3-2) with TRBJ1-1; tentatively, D is TRBD1 (5 bases). Trimming cost V 1 base and J 9 bases, with 12 bases left between them. CDR1 and CDR2 (germline): LGHDT, YNNKEL (reference sequence). The CDR3 loop spans 13 amino acids. CDR3 in amino acids: CASSQGTPNQAFF. Written as DNA, the CDR3 is TGTGCCAGCAGCCAAGGGACACCAAACCAAGCTTTCTTT.

The chain joins TRBV5-1 to TRBJ1-1, with 9 bases lining up with TRBD1. The germline CDR1 and CDR2 sequences are SGHRS and YFSETQ. V lost 4 bases to trimming and J lost 3 bases; unmatched junction nucleotides: 13. The CDR3 loop spans 17 amino acids. The CDR3 region is CASSHGTGLGGYTEAFF. The DNA of the CDR3 is TGCGCCAGCAGCCACGGGACAGGGTTAGGCGGGTACACTGAAGCTTTCTTT. The full variable domain, rest sourced from reference TRBV5-1 and TRBJ1-1, is KAGVTQTPRYLIKTRGQQVTLSCSPISGHRSVSWYQQTPGQGLQFLFEYFSETQRNKGNFPGRFSGRQFSNSRSEMNVSTLELGDSALYLCASSHGTGLGGYTEAFFGQGTRLTVV.

V is TRBV5-4 and J is TRBJ2-5; possible D gene TRBD2, 7 bases. This CDR3 is built from 15 residues. V was cut by 4 bases and J by 7 bases, with 20 bases left in between. Germline-derived CDR1 and CDR2 are SGHNT and YYREEE (reference sequence). CDR3 sequence (DNA): TGTGCCAGCAGCCAGGCCGGGGGGCCAGACGGGACCCAGTACTTC. It yields the protein CASSQAGGPDGTQYF. Filled out from reference TRBV5-4 and TRBJ2-5, the complete variable domain reads ETGVTQSPTHLIKTRGQQVTLRCSSQSGHNTVSWYQQALGQGPQFIFQYYREEENGRGNFPPRFSGLQFPNYSSELNVNALELDDSALYLCASSQAGGPDGTQYFGPGTRLLVL.

The V and J genes are TRBV19 and TRBJ1-5; TRBD1 matches 8 bases. The germline V gene encodes CDR1 LNHDA and CDR2 SQIVND (reference sequence). Trimming took 9 bases from V and 5 from J; bases not matched to a gene: 9. The CDR3 is made up of 14 amino acids. The CDR3 sequence: CASSRQGSDQPQHF. CDR3 coding DNA: TGTGCCAGCAGCCGACAGGGGTCTGATCAGCCCCAGCATTTT.

V is TRBV14 and J is TRBJ2-1, with 12 bases that match TRBD2. The germline gives CDR1 SGHDN, CDR2 FVKESK. Losses at the gene ends were 0 bases for V and 5 bases for J; bases not matched to a gene: 5. The CDR3 sequence is 17 residues long. The CDR3 reads CASSQDIGLAGNNEQFF. DNA of the CDR3: TGTGCCAGCAGCCAAGATATCGGACTAGCGGGGAACAATGAGCAGTTCTTC.

This clone was seen just once. The chain employs TRBV3-1 (or the pseudogene TRBV3-2) and TRBJ2-3; D call uncertain. CDR3 length equals 16 residues. Germline V CDR1 and CDR2: LGHDT, YNNKEL (reference sequence). Trimming removed 0 bases from V and 4 bases from J, with 14 bases in between. The CDR3 loop is CASSQDRLAVPDTQYF. CDR3 coding DNA: TGTGCCAGCAGCCAAGACCGACTGGCCGTCCCAGATACGCAGTATTTT.

This clone was found once. This rearrangement joins TRBV28 to TRBJ1-4; D gene uncertain. V was shortened by 2 bases and J by 0 bases, with 10 bases between the two germline ends. The CDR3 runs 16 residues. Germline values: CDR1 MDHEN, CDR2 SYDVKM. CDR3 sequence reads: CASSLSGHATNEKLFF. In DNA form, the CDR3 reads TGTGCCAGCAGTTTAAGTGGCCATGCAACTAATGAAAAACTGTTTTTT.

The chain has TRBV3-1 (or the pseudogene TRBV3-2) and TRBJ1-2, with TRBD1 as a possible D gene (5 bases). Trimming removed 3 bases from V and 7 bases from J, with 18 bases in between. This CDR3 is 15 amino acids long. CDR1 LGHDT and CDR2 YNNKEL come from the germline V gene (reference sequence). The CDR3 sequence: CASSHEGLILGGYTF. The CDR3 nucleotides read TGTGCCAGCAGCCATGAGGGACTTATTCTGGGTGGCTACACCTTC.

The J gene is TRBJ2-7, the V gene TRBV28, with 10 bases that match TRBD2. CDR3 length: 15 residues. The J segment lost 4 bases and the V segment lost 6 bases, leaving 9 bases of the junction unmatched. Germline V gene sequence: CDR1 MDHEN, CDR2 SYDVKM. The CDR3 nucleotides are TGTGCCAGCAGGCGTTCTAGCGGGAGAATGTACGAGCAGTACTTC. It codes for CASRRSSGRMYEQYF. Full variable domain (remainder filled in from reference TRBV28 and TRBJ2-7): DVKVTQSSRYLVKRTGEKVFLECVQDMDHENMFWYRQDPGLGLRLIYFSYDVKMKEKGDIPEGYSVSREKKERFSLILESASTNQTSMYLCASRRSSGRMYEQYFGPGTRLTVT.

The chain links TRBV24-1 to TRBJ2-2; TRBD2 agrees at 9 bases. CDR3 size: 14 residues. Germline values: CDR1 KGHDR, CDR2 SFDVKD. V gave up 5 bases and J gave up 4 bases; unmatched junction bases: 1. CDR3 region: CATSGGLATGELFF. CDR3 sequence (DNA): TGTGCCACCAGTGGGGGACTAGCCACCGGGGAGCTGTTTTTT.

The chain has TRBV27 and TRBJ2-1; 7 nucleotides match TRBD1. Germline-derived CDR1 and CDR2 are MNHEY and SMNVEV (reference sequence). V trimming: 1 base; J trimming: 9 bases; junction bases outside the gene matches: 12. The CDR3 loop spans 16 amino acids. CDR3 sequence (DNA): TGTGCCAGCAGTTTATGGTCTGAGGGGGCGAGGGGTGAGCAGTTCTTC. This sequence encodes CASSLWSEGARGEQFF.

V and J are TRBV11-2 and TRBJ1-3, with D possibly TRBD1 on 5 matching bases. The germline V gene encodes CDR1 SGHAT and CDR2 FQNNGV. V lost 3 bases to trimming and J lost 2 bases, with 8 bases between them. The CDR3 totals 14 residues. Here the CDR3 DNA reads TGTGCCAGCAGCTTTGAAGGGGCTGGAAACACCATATATTTT. Residues: CASSFEGAGNTIYF. Together with reference TRBV11-2 and TRBJ1-3, the CDR3 gives the full variable domain: EAGVAQSPRYKIIEKRQSVAFWCNPISGHATLYWYQQILGQGPKLLIQFQNNGVVDDSQLPKDRFSAERLKGVDSTLKIQPAKLEDSAVYLCASSFEGAGNTIYFGEGSWLTVV.

This chain links TRBV5-1 with TRBJ1-4; the D gene is possibly TRBD1 (6 bases). The J call may be in error: the DNA end matches TRBJ2-2 better. CDR1 and CDR2 (germline): SGHRS, YFSETQ. The CDR3 contains 15 residues. The CDR3 DNA reads as TGCGCCAGCAGCTGGGGTGACAGGCGCGCGGGGGAGCTGTTTTTT. As protein: CASSWGDRRAGELFF.

The chain couples TRBV7-8 to TRBJ1-6; the match to TRBD1 covers 9 bases. V trimming: 1 base; J trimming: 14 bases; junction bases outside the gene matches: 12. Germline values: CDR1 SGHVS, CDR2 FQNEAQ. The CDR3 has 16 residues. CDR3 sequence reads: CASSLVAGQGLVALHF. CDR3 nucleotides: TGTGCCAGCAGCTTAGTGGCGGGACAGGGTTTAGTAGCCCTCCACTTT.

The gene calls are TRBV24-1 and TRBJ1-5; D unclear. The V and J ends lost 7 bases and 3 bases respectively, with 9 bases between them. This CDR3 spans 13 amino acids. Germline CDR1 is KGHDR and CDR2 is SFDVKD. This chain's CDR3 is CATSLMANQPQHF. CDR3 coding DNA: TGTGCCACCAGCCTGATGGCCAATCAGCCCCAGCATTTT.

The genes are TRBV5-1 and TRBJ2-5, with unresolved D. The CDR3 has 15 amino acids. The ends were cut back, 2 bases at V and 5 bases at J, with 16 bases in the middle. Germline V gene data show CDR1 as SGHRS and CDR2 as YFSETQ. The CDR3 sequence is CASSFETRPAETQYF. The CDR3, as DNA: TGCGCCAGCAGCTTTGAGACTCGTCCAGCCGAGACCCAGTACTTC.

This clone has more than one count but fewer than ten. V is TRBV11-3 and J is TRBJ1-1, with a weak D call TRBD1 (6 bases). Trimming took 0 bases from V and 10 from J, leaving 15 bases between them. Germline CDR1 is SGHNT and CDR2 is YENEEA. The CDR3 length is 14 residues. CDR3 sequence (DNA): TGTGCCAGCAGCTTAGAGCTCGTGGACAGCGGAGCTTTCTTT. It codes for CASSLELVDSGAFF.

This clone was counted a single time. V gene TRBV7-8 combines with J gene TRBJ2-1; D gene ambiguous. Trimming stripped 5 bases from V and 2 bases from J, with 13 bases between. CDR1 SGHVS and CDR2 FQNEAQ come from the germline V gene. The CDR3 loop spans 15 amino acids. CDR3 bases: TGTGCCAGCAGCCACACCCTGGGCACCTACAATGAGCAGTTCTTC. It codes for CASSHTLGTYNEQFF. Full variable domain (rest looked up from reference TRBV7-8 and TRBJ2-1): GAGVSQSPRYKVAKRGQDVALRCDPISGHVSLFWYQQALGQGPEFLTYFQNEAQLDKSGLPSDRFFAERPEGSVSTLKIQRTQQEDSAVYLCASSHTLGTYNEQFFGPGTRLTVL.

The chain couples TRBV9 to TRBJ2-1; 8 nucleotides align to TRBD1. V gave up 4 bases and J gave up 5 bases; unmatched junction bases: 11. Germline V CDR1 and CDR2: SGDLS, YYNGEE. This CDR3 contains 16 residues. The CDR3 bases are TGTGCCAGCAGCCCACACGCCGGGACAGGTAACAATGAGCAGTTCTTC. Translation: CASSPHAGTGNNEQFF. The full variable domain, its missing parts supplied by reference TRBV9 and TRBJ2-1, is DSGVTQTPKHLITATGQRVTLRCSPRSGDLSVYWYQQSLDQGLQFLIQYYNGEERAKGNILERFSAQQFPDLHSELNLSSLELGDSALYFCASSPHAGTGNNEQFFGPGTRLTVL.

The chain recombines TRBV2 with TRBJ2-1; the match to TRBD2 covers 7 bases. The germline V gene has CDR1 SNHLY and CDR2 FYNNEI. V shed 7 bases and J 2 bases; nucleotides not matched to a gene: 8. CDR3 size: 15 residues. CDR3: CASKRDWFAYNEQFF. CDR3 DNA: TGTGCCAGCAAGCGGGACTGGTTTGCCTACAATGAGCAGTTCTTC.

CDR3 nucleotides: TGTGCCAGCAGCCGGGACTTGTTGGGGGATACGCAGTATTTT. As protein: CASSRDLLGDTQYF. This rearrangement joins TRBV3-1 (or the pseudogene TRBV3-2) to TRBJ2-3, with D perhaps TRBD2 (6 bases). The germline gives CDR1 LGHDT, CDR2 YNNKEL (reference sequence). CDR3 size: 14 residues. The ends were cut back, 4 bases at V and 6 bases at J, with 14 bases in the middle.

J is TRBJ2-7 and V is TRBV7-6; a possible D gene is TRBD1 (6 bases). Germline V gives CDR1 SGHVS, CDR2 FNYEAQ. The CDR3 loop spans 14 amino acids. V was trimmed by 5 bases and J by 2 bases, leaving 13 bases between them. CDR3 coding DNA: TGTGCCAGCAGCCCGGGACATGAAACCTACGAGCAGTACTTC. It is translated as CASSPGHETYEQYF.

The chain employs TRBV5-4 and TRBJ2-3; 8 bases map to TRBD2. The junction had 4 bases not matched to a gene; V was cut back by 4 bases and J by 0 bases. The CDR3 extends over 15 amino acids. The germline gives CDR1 SGHNT, CDR2 YYREEE (reference sequence). The CDR3 bases are TGTGCCAGCAGCATTCCGGGAGGGAGCACAGATACGCAGTATTTT. It encodes CASSIPGGSTDTQYF.